The present entry profiles one T cell receptor beta chain with its context. No antigen is known for it. This sample is part of a study of regulatory T cells in long-lasting Graves disease. Study findings and constraints: Persistent disease preferred TRBV28, TRBJ1-2 and TRBJ2-5; new disease, TRBV20-1 and TRBJ2-1.

Time point defined: newly diagnosed GD, antithyroid drugs for less than 3 months. Scientists built the TCR library using RNA that was extracted from PBMCs. Libraries of TCR beta came from iRepertoire HTBI primers plus Arm-PCR of CDR3 regions. TCRdb reprocessed the multiplex PCR reads via MiXCR and lists one record per CDR3 protein. Of 450,000 to 500,000 distinct CDR3 sequences in the sample, around 15% were seen once. Trimming at V came to 0 bases and at J to 9 bases, leaving 5 bases not matched to a gene. This CDR3 spans 14 amino acids. Germline CDR1 reads GTSNPN; CDR2 reads SVGIG (reference sequence). The sample was also linked to a second study, of T cells in Graves' hyperthyroidism and ophthalmopathy. This second report adds: A 13 V-J signature model discriminated ophthalmopathy versus stable hyperthyroidism.

This clonotype originated in a man aged 35-49 years with Graves disease. Sequencing used peripheral blood mononuclear cells (PBMCs), obtained at new diagnosis, from a patient treated with antithyroid drugs. The rearrangement links TRBV30 to TRBJ2-1; 10 bases match TRBD2. DNA of the CDR3: TGTGCCTGGAGTGTACTGAAGCGGGAGGGTGAGCAGTTCTTC. Its translation: CAWSVLKREGEQFF.